This TCR beta chain was sequenced in a study of blood T cell repertoires in COVID-19. The V and J ends lost 4 bases and 7 bases respectively, with 16 bases between them. Germline V gene data show CDR1 as ENHRY and CDR2 as SYGVKD. This CDR3 is built from 14 residues. TCRdb's copy holds only in-frame clones and misses some; the assay was immunoSEQ multiplex PCR. The sample has 250,000 to 350,000 clones; roughly 90% are singletons. This clone was observed a few times. The clonotype was recovered from a woman aged 25 to 39 with COVID-19, enrolled during active disease. The sample was peripheral blood. The J gene is TRBJ2-5, the V gene TRBV10-3; tentatively, D is TRBD2 (5 bases). The CDR3 DNA is TGTGCCATCAGTGTAGGTCTAGAGGGTTCGACCCAGTACTTC. Its translation is CAISVGLEGSTQYF.